This entry features one TCR beta chain sequence. Original processing notes: Amplification from reference gene primers served as the basis for estimated nucleated cell counts. Sequencing used immunoSEQ multiplex PCR; TCRdb keeps in-frame clones, though not all of them. V, J and clone size were drawn from that table, and D and trimming were deduced from the DNA. The sample includes under 150,000 clones, 85% of them seen just once. This entry belongs to a study of blood T cell repertoires in COVID-19. Turning to the study itself: Acute-phase and convalescent COVID-19 samples originated in the United States, Italy and Spain. PBMCs, B-cell-depleted T cells, or T cells provided the cDNA or gDNA that made up the material.

In germline, CDR1 is SGDLS, CDR2 YYNGEE. Trimming at V came to 4 bases and at J to 2 bases, leaving 7 bases not matched to a gene. This CDR3 spans 16 amino acids. The V and J genes are TRBV9 and TRBJ1-3, with 9 bases aligning to TRBD1. Sequenced sample: peripheral blood. The clonotype comes from a woman between 40 and 50 years old with active or convalescent COVID-19. CDR3: CASSTRTGVAGNTIYF. DNA of the CDR3: TGTGCCAGCAGCACCCGGACAGGGGTCGCTGGAAACACCATATATTTT.